One and the same sample provided the 18 T cell receptor beta chains below, sequenced in a study of response to subunit inactivated influenza vaccine. TCRdb independently ran MiXCR on the RT-PCR reads; one entry per CDR3 protein. This sample has hundreds of thousands of distinct CDR3 sequences, with 15% to 20% found just once. The sequencing here drew on CD4+ T cells sorted from PBMCs, taken around 2 years after vaccination. The source of these receptors is a man aged 50-75 years who received an inactivated influenza vaccine.

The chain joins TRBV6-1 to TRBJ1-2, with D perhaps TRBD1 (5 bases). Germline V gene lookup returns CDR1 MNHNS and CDR2 SASEGT. There are 14 residues in the CDR3. V gave up 4 bases and J gave up 2 bases, with 11 bases separating them. CDR3 sequence (DNA): TGTGCCAGCAGTGGTACAGGAGCCAACTATGGCTACACCTTC. It encodes CASSGTGANYGYTF.

The CDR3 loop reads CASSGAMGRYNEQFF. CDR3 nucleotides: TGTGCCAGCAGCGGAGCCATGGGCCGGTACAATGAGCAGTTCTTC. The rearrangement uses TRBV11-2 and TRBJ2-1; D gene unclear. V was clipped by 5 bases and J by 4 bases, with 15 bases between them. Germline-derived CDR1 and CDR2 are SGHAT and FQNNGV. The CDR3 consists of 15 residues.

Concerning this clonotype: A much larger clone sits a single nucleotide away, making a read error possible. V usage is TRBV3-1 and J usage is TRBJ2-3; no clear D gene. This CDR3 is built from 11 residues. The V and J ends lost 6 bases and 4 bases respectively, with 5 bases between them. Germline CDR1 reads LGHDT; CDR2 reads YNNKEL (reference sequence). The CDR3 is CASRTADTQYF. CDR3 DNA: TGTGCCAGCAGGACCGCAGATACGCAGTATTTT.

The chain couples TRBV6-5 to TRBJ2-3, with TRBD2 identical over 11 bases. The length of the CDR3 is 17 residues. Looked up from germline, CDR1 is MNHEY and CDR2 is SVGAGI. V was clipped by 4 bases and J by 0 bases; unmatched bases: 6. CDR3 amino acids: CASSSTSGGTSTDTQYF. The CDR3 nucleotides read TGTGCCAGCAGTTCTACTAGCGGGGGAACTAGCACAGATACGCAGTATTTT.

In this sample, this clonotype turned up many times. The V gene is TRBV11-3, the J gene TRBJ2-1; D is ambiguous. V was pared by 2 bases and J by 6 bases, with 14 bases between. In germline, CDR1 is SGHNT, CDR2 YENEEA. The length of the CDR3 is 15 residues. In nucleotides, the CDR3 is TGTGCCAGCAGCTTAAGTTCCCTCCTGGGCAATGAGCAGTTCTTC. This codes for CASSLSSLLGNEQFF.

V and J are TRBV29-1 and TRBJ2-1; TRBD2 aligns across 9 bases. CDR3 length equals 12 residues. V was pared by 7 bases and J by 8 bases, with 6 bases of the junction left unmatched. Germline V lookup: CDR1 SQVTM, CDR2 ANQGSEA. The CDR3 spells CSGRLAGYEQFF. CDR3 in DNA: TGCAGCGGGCGGCTAGCGGGGTATGAGCAGTTCTTC.

This clonotype showed up many times. The chain is built from TRBV6-6 and TRBJ2-3, with D uncertain. The germline V and J ends were trimmed by 4 bases and 10 bases, with 15 bases remaining between them. Germline V gene lookup returns CDR1 MNHNY and CDR2 SVGAGI (reference sequence). This CDR3 is 13 amino acids long. The CDR3 sequence: CASSSFLVESQYF. For the CDR3, the DNA is TGTGCCAGCAGTTCGTTTTTAGTGGAATCGCAGTATTTT.

This clonotype showed up many times. A read error may account for a junction end that differs from germline. The chain is built from TRBV12-3 or TRBV12-4 and TRBJ2-4; 12 bases are shared with TRBD2. The CDR3 covers 15 residues. CDR3 loop: CASSLAGGAKNIQYF. In nucleotides, the CDR3 is TGTGCCAGCAGTCTAGCGGGAGGGGCCAAAAACATTCAGTACTTC.

V and J are TRBV3-1 and TRBJ1-3; no clear D. The CDR3 length is 14 residues. V was pared by 4 bases and J by 4 bases, with 11 bases between. Germline assignment: CDR1 LGHDT and CDR2 YNNKEL (reference sequence). CDR3 protein: CASSLTLKGNTIYF. Here the CDR3 DNA reads TGTGCCAGCAGCCTCACGTTGAAAGGAAACACCATATATTTT.

This clonotype was seen at least ten times. V gene TRBV7-9 combines with J gene TRBJ2-3; D unclear. The V gene lost 5 bases and the J gene lost 2 bases, with 5 bases spanning the gap. Germline V lookup: CDR1 SEHNR, CDR2 FQNEAQ (reference sequence). The CDR3 has 12 residues. The CDR3 DNA reads TGTGCCAGCAGCACTCACACAGATACGCAGTATTTT. Protein sequence: CASSTHTDTQYF.

As to this clonotype: A read error may account for a junction end that differs from germline. This chain links TRBV20-1 with TRBJ2-2; D may be TRBD2 (6 bases). The CDR3 loop spans 15 amino acids. Germline V gene lookup returns CDR1 DFQATT and CDR2 SNEGSKA (reference sequence). The CDR3 nucleotides read TGTAGTGCTAGAGGAAACGGGGGTAGCACCGGGGAGCTGTTTTTT. Translating it yields CSARGNGGSTGELFF.

This clonotype was seen a few times. V usage is TRBV3-1 and J usage is TRBJ2-1; D is tentatively TRBD1 or TRBD2 (5 bases each). Germline CDR1 reads LGHDT; CDR2 reads YNNKEL (reference sequence). V was trimmed by 4 bases and J by 6 bases, leaving 16 bases between them. The CDR3 has 15 amino acids. The CDR3 DNA sequence: TGTGCCAGCAGCCCAGGTTGGGTTGGGGGCAATGAGCAGTTCTTC. Protein: CASSPGWVGGNEQFF.

This clonotype was observed a few times. The CDR3 protein is CASSGQAASYNEQFF. Written as DNA, the CDR3 is TGTGCCAGCAGTGGACAGGCCGCCTCCTACAATGAGCAGTTCTTC. This chain joins TRBV6-2 or TRBV6-3 and TRBJ2-1, with 7 bases aligning to TRBD1. The CDR3 loop spans 15 amino acids. The V and J ends lost 5 bases and 0 bases, in that order; junction bases with no gene match: 4. Germline CDR1 and CDR2: MNHEY and SVGEGT.

J is TRBJ1-4 and V is TRBV20-1; D unclear. The CDR3 is made up of 12 amino acids. V dropped 3 bases and J dropped 8 bases, with 10 bases sitting between them. Germline CDR1 and CDR2: DFQATT and SNEGSKA (reference sequence). CDR3 coding DNA: TGCAGTGCTAGGGTAGCCGGGGAAAAACTGTTTTTT. Translating it yields CSARVAGEKLFF.

The chain has TRBV11-2 and TRBJ2-1; either TRBD1 or TRBD2 may fit D (6 bases each). Germline CDR1 is SGHAT and CDR2 is FQNNGV. This CDR3 is 17 amino acids long. The V end lost 5 bases, the J end lost 14 bases, and 31 bases lay between the germline ends. In DNA, the CDR3 is TGTGCCAGCAGCCCGAATGTATGGGGGGCGGGCCAACATTCAGAGTTCTTC. Translating it yields CASSPNVWGAGQHSEFF. Full variable domain (outside the CDR3, taken from reference TRBV11-2 and TRBJ2-1): EAGVAQSPRYKIIEKRQSVAFWCNPISGHATLYWYQQILGQGPKLLIQFQNNGVVDDSQLPKDRFSAERLKGVDSTLKIQPAKLEDSAVYLCASSPNVWGAGQHSEFFGPGTRLTVL.

The gene calls are TRBV4-1 and TRBJ2-2, with a tentative D call TRBD1 (6 bases). The CDR3 contains 18 residues. Trimming pared 5 bases from V and 2 bases from J, leaving 21 bases between. Germline V gene lookup returns CDR1 MGHRA and CDR2 YSYEKL. CDR3 loop: CASSSRPAAQGNTGELFF. DNA of the CDR3: TGCGCCAGCAGCTCCCGTCCTGCTGCACAGGGAAACACCGGGGAGCTGTTTTTT.

There are a few counts of this clonotype. The V gene is TRBV7-2, the J gene TRBJ2-5; D is perhaps TRBD1 (5 bases). Trimming removed 5 bases at V and 2 bases at J, with 12 bases between. The CDR3 consists of 14 residues. The germline gives CDR1 SGHTA, CDR2 FQGNSA. In nucleotides, the CDR3 is TGTGCCAGCAGCGCCTACAGGCTACAAGAGACCCAGTACTTC. Its protein product is CASSAYRLQETQYF.

The chain carries TRBV20-1 and TRBJ2-7; unclear D gene. Germline CDR1 reads DFQATT; CDR2 reads SNEGSKA (reference sequence). Trimming took off 7 bases at V and 0 bases at J, with 13 bases between the two ends. This CDR3 contains 13 residues. CDR3 DNA: TGCAGTGTGTCCGGTCTTAGCTCCTACGAGCAGTACTTC. Encoded protein: CSVSGLSSYEQYF.